The 16 T cell receptor beta chains in this list originate from one sample, sequenced in a study of cytomegalovirus exposure and HLA in healthy donors. It was with 60 Vbeta and 13 Jbeta primers that the PCR ran. The assay was immunoSEQ multiplex PCR, and TCRdb's table has in-frame clones only and misses some. The sample holds about 120,000 clones; approximately 60% are singletons and the top ten take around 2.2%. The specimen sequenced was PBMCs. These receptor sequences come from a woman in her 30s in good health and CMV-seronegative.

The rearrangement links TRBV6-4 to TRBJ1-6; 7 positions match TRBD1. The CDR3 length is 14 residues. V gave up 5 bases and J gave up 7 bases; unmatched junction bases: 5. CDR1 is MRHNA and CDR2 is SNTAGT in the germline V gene. The CDR3 is CASSSEGANSPLHF. Here the CDR3 DNA reads TGTGCCAGCAGTTCGGAGGGGGCGAATTCACCCCTCCACTTT.

The chain recombines TRBV5-6 with TRBJ2-1; possible D gene TRBD1, 6 bases. The CDR3 has 12 amino acids. Germline-derived CDR1 and CDR2 are SGHDT and YYEEEE. Trimming cost V 10 bases and J 10 bases, with 18 bases left between them. The CDR3: CAGAPGEGEQFF. The CDR3 nucleotides read TGTGCCGGCGCCCCAGGGGAAGGGGAGCAGTTCTTC.

This clone was counted a single time. This chain joins TRBV5-1 and TRBJ2-2, with 10 positions matching TRBD1. Germline trimming cut 0 bases from V and 1 base from J; bases unmatched to any gene: 0. This CDR3 is built from 16 residues. Looked up from germline, CDR1 is SGHRS and CDR2 is YFSETQ. Here the CDR3 reads CASSLGTGGNTGELFF. The CDR3 DNA reads TGCGCCAGCAGCTTGGGGACAGGGGGGAACACCGGGGAGCTGTTTTTT.

The chain joins TRBV18 to TRBJ2-6; D is perhaps TRBD1 (5 bases). The CDR3 consists of 16 residues. V was shortened by 3 bases and J by 0 bases, with 9 bases between the two germline ends. Germline values: CDR1 KGHSH, CDR2 LQKENI. CDR3 DNA: TGTGCCAGCTCACCGGTCCAGGGCTCTGGGGCCAACGTCCTGACTTTC. Its translation is CASSPVQGSGANVLTF. The full variable domain, in which reference TRBV18 and TRBJ2-6 provide the parts outside the CDR3, is NAGVMQNPRHLVRRRGQEARLRCSPMKGHSHVYWYRQLPEEGLKFMVYLQKENIIDESGMPKERFSAEFPKEGPSILRIQQVVRGDSAAYFCASSPVQGSGANVLTFGAGSRLTVL.

The V call is TRBV4-1, the J call TRBJ1-5; possible D gene TRBD1, 5 bases. Germline CDR1 and CDR2: MGHRA and YSYEKL. V was clipped by 3 bases and J by 9 bases, with 21 bases between them. This CDR3 is built from 16 residues. For the CDR3, the DNA is TGCGCCAGCAGCCAGGCCGGGACTGCCAGGGAAGGGCCCCAGCATTTT. Translation gives CASSQAGTAREGPQHF.

In its sample, this clone was seen once. The rearrangement links TRBV7-2 to TRBJ2-1; 7 bases are a match to TRBD2. The CDR3 contains 16 residues. The germline gives CDR1 SGHTA, CDR2 FQGNSA. The V and J ends lost 0 bases and 4 bases, in that order; junction bases with no gene match: 6. CDR3 protein: CASSLAGGSNYNEQFF. CDR3 DNA sequence: TGTGCCAGCAGCTTAGCTGGCGGGAGTAATTACAATGAGCAGTTCTTC.

This clone was seen a handful of times. J is TRBJ2-7 and V is TRBV19; D uncertain. The length of the CDR3 is 13 residues. V lost 5 bases, J lost 1 base, and 9 bases lay in between. Germline CDR1 LNHDA, CDR2 SQIVND (reference sequence). CDR3 DNA sequence: TGTGCCAGTAGTGCAGACTTTTCCTACGAGCAGTACTTC. The encoded protein is CASSADFSYEQYF.

The genes are TRBV4-1 and TRBJ1-5; 9 nucleotides match TRBD1. The CDR3 runs 19 residues. The V and J ends lost 4 bases and 2 bases, in that order; junction bases with no gene match: 15. CDR1 and CDR2 (germline): MGHRA, YSYEKL. CDR3 nucleotides: TGCGCCAGCAGCCGGGCCGGGACAGGGAAAGGCGTGGGCAATCAGCCCCAGCATTTT. It translates to CASSRAGTGKGVGNQPQHF.

The rearrangement links TRBV30 to TRBJ1-1; 7 bases line up with TRBD1. Looked up from germline, CDR1 is GTSNPN and CDR2 is SVGIG (reference sequence). Trimming at V came to 4 bases and at J to 0 bases, leaving 5 bases not matched to a gene. The CDR3 spans 14 residues. The CDR3 sequence: CAWNQGGLNTEAFF. The CDR3 nucleotides are TGTGCCTGGAACCAGGGGGGACTGAACACTGAAGCTTTCTTT.

This clone has a handful of counts. The genes are TRBV13 and TRBJ2-7; maybe TRBD2 (5 bases). The CDR3 is made up of 14 amino acids. Germline V gives CDR1 PRHDT, CDR2 FYEKMQ (reference sequence). V lost 3 bases and J 4 bases, leaving 13 bases between the germline ends. The CDR3 DNA sequence: TGTGCCAGCAGCTTTAGCGCCGGGGATTACGAGCAGTACTTC. It is translated as CASSFSAGDYEQYF.

The chain couples TRBV15 to TRBJ2-1, with D hard to call. Germline assignment: CDR1 LNHNV and CDR2 YYDKDF (reference sequence). The CDR3 is made up of 14 amino acids. V lost 0 bases, J lost 8 bases, and 11 bases lay in between. The CDR3 DNA reads TGTGCCACCAGCAGAGACCGGTTTCTCGATGAGCAGTTCTTC. Protein product: CATSRDRFLDEQFF.

The chain links TRBV5-1 to TRBJ2-2; 8 nucleotides align to TRBD2. CDR3 size: 16 residues. Germline values: CDR1 SGHRS, CDR2 YFSETQ. Unmatched junction bases numbered 6, after V lost 1 base and J lost 4 bases. Written as DNA, the CDR3 is TGCGCCAGCAGCTTGTGGGGGAGCGGGAGCACCGGGGAGCTGTTTTTT. Translation: CASSLWGSGSTGELFF.

This chain uses TRBV7-2 with TRBJ2-2, with no clear D. CDR1 is SGHTA and CDR2 is FQGNSA in the germline V gene. Trimming shortened V by 5 bases and J by 7 bases, and 8 bases separated the two germline ends. The CDR3 spans 12 residues. Here the CDR3 DNA reads TGTGCCAGCAGCCTAAAGCTCGGGGAGCTGTTTTTT. Protein product: CASSLKLGELFF.

This clone is a singleton in its sample. The V gene is TRBV15, the J gene TRBJ2-7; 7 bases fit TRBD1. The CDR3 sequence is 15 residues long. Germline loops: CDR1 LNHNV, CDR2 YYDKDF (reference sequence). V was clipped by 0 bases and J by 6 bases; unmatched bases: 8. CDR3 amino acids: CATSRDRQGSLEQYF. In DNA, the CDR3 is TGTGCCACCAGCAGAGACCGACAGGGATCTCTCGAGCAGTACTTC.

The rearrangement uses TRBV7-2 and TRBJ2-1; TRBD2 matches at 9 bases. V was clipped by 3 bases and J by 6 bases; unmatched bases: 6. The CDR3 runs to 15 residues. CDR1 is SGHTA and CDR2 is FQGNSA in the germline V gene. CDR3 amino acids: CASSLTGLAFNEQFF. In DNA form, the CDR3 reads TGTGCCAGCAGCTTGACGGGACTAGCCTTCAATGAGCAGTTCTTC.

This clone was recorded only once. This sample also contains other DNA sequences that code for the same CDR3. The gene calls are TRBV18 and TRBJ2-7, with 11 bases identical to TRBD2. The CDR3 totals 14 residues. Germline V gene data show CDR1 as KGHSH and CDR2 as LQKENI. Losses at the gene ends were 3 bases for V and 3 bases for J; bases not matched to a gene: 1. CDR3 residues: CASSPGTSGYEQYF. The CDR3 region has the DNA TGTGCCAGCTCACCGGGGACTAGCGGCTACGAGCAGTACTTC.